What follows are 3 T cell receptor beta chains derived from one specimen sequenced in a study of tumor and adjacent non-tumor tissue in lung cancer. RNA was extracted from bulk tissue without any cell sorting. This non-tumor lung sample came from over 3 cm beyond the tumor edge. Three rounds of nested PCR, following a modified ARM-PCR protocol, produced the TCRbeta library. TCRdb analysed the multiplex PCR reads with MiXCR anew, one entry per CDR3 protein. Of 90,000 to 110,000 distinct CDR3 sequences listed, 60% to 65% were seen once; the top ten hold 15% to 20%. The sample was distant non-tumor lung tissue. Receptors originate from a man in his sixties with non-small cell lung cancer.

This clonotype was detected only once. One base away lies a much larger clone, so this may be a sequencing read error. The V call is TRBV4-1, the J call TRBJ2-1; D call uncertain. Germline V gene lookup returns CDR1 MGHRA and CDR2 YSYEKL. The length of the CDR3 is 18 residues. The CDR3, as DNA: TGCATCAGCAGCCAAGCCGCATCCATTTCCGTATCCTACAATGAGCAGTTCTTC. Translation: CISSQAASISVSYNEQFF.

Worth noting for this clonotype: The conserved phenylalanine or tryptophan is not found at the CDR3 terminus, so this likely reflects a read error. As DNA, the CDR3 is TGTGCCAGTAGTGATCAGGGGGCTGAGGAGACCCAGTACCTC. Protein sequence: CASSDQGAEETQYL. This chain uses TRBV6-5 with TRBJ2-5; 8 bases match TRBD1. In germline, CDR1 is MNHEY, CDR2 SVGAGI. V was clipped by 9 bases and J by 5 bases; unmatched bases: 11. This CDR3 spans 14 amino acids.

This clonotype was counted ten times or more. The rearrangement links TRBV6-5 to TRBJ2-3; no reliable D call. Germline V gene data show CDR1 as MNHEY and CDR2 as SVGAGI. The CDR3 loop spans 14 amino acids. The V gene lost 6 bases and the J gene lost 4 bases, with 14 bases spanning the gap. CDR3 DNA: TGTGCCAGCAGACCCGGTAGGGTTGCAGATACGCAGTATTTT. Translation: CASRPGRVADTQYF.